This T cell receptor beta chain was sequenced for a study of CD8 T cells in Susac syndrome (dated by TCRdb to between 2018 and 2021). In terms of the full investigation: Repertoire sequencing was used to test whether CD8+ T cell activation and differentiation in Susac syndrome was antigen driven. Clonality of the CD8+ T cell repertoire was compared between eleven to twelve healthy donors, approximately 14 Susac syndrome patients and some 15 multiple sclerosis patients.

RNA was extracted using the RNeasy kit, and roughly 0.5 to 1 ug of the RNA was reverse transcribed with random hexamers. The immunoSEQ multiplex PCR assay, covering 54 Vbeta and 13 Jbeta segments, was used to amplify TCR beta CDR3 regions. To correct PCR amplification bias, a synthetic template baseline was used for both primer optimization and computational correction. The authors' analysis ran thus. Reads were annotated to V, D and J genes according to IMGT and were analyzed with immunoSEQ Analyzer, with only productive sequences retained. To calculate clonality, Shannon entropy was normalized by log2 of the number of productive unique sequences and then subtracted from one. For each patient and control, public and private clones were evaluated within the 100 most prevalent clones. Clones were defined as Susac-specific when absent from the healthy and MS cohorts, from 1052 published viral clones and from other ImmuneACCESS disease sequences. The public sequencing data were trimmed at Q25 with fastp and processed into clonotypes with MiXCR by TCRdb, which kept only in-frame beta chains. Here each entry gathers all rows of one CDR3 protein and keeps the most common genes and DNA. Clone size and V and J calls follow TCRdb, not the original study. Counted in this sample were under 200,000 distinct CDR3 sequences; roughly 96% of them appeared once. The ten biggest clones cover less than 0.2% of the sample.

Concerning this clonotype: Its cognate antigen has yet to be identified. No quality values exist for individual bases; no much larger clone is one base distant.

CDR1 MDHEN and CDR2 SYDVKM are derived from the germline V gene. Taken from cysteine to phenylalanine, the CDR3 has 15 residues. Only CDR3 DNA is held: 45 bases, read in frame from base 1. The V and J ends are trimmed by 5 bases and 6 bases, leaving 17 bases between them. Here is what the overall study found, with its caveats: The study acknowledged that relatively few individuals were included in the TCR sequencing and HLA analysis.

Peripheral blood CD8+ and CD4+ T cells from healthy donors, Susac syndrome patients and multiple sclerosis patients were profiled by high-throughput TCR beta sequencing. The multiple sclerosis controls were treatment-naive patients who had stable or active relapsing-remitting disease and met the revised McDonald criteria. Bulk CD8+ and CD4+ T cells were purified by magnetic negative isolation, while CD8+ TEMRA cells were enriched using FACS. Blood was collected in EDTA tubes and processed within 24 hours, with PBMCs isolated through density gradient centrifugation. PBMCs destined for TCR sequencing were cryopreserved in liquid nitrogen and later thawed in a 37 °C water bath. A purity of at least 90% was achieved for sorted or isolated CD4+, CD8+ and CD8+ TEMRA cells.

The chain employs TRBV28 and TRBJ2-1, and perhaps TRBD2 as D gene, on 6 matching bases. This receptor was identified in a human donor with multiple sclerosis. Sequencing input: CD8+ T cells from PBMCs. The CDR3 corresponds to CASSPPTSWVNEQFF. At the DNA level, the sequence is TGTGCCAGCAGTCCGCCTACTAGCTGGGTCAATGAGCAGTTCTTC.